This T cell receptor beta chain emerged from a study of cytomegalovirus exposure and HLA in healthy donors. This clone was detected once. The study sampled nominally healthy donors, though unrecorded immune exposures were likely. PCR used 60 Vbeta primers and 13 Jbeta primers. Here immunoSEQ multiplex PCR was the method, and the copy in TCRdb shows in-frame clones only, minus some. The sample shows 110,000 to 150,000 clones, 75% to 80% of them seen only once. Germline-derived CDR1 and CDR2 are KGHSH and LQKENI. CDR3 length: 16 residues. V lost 2 bases, J lost 7 bases, and 17 bases lay in between. This clonotype was obtained from a male donor in good health and CMV-seronegative. Input material: PBMCs. This chain links TRBV18 with TRBJ1-4; D gene uncertain. DNA for the CDR3: TGTGCCAGCTCACCAAGTAGGAGTTTCGTGAGTGAAAAACTGTTTTTT. Protein sequence: CASSPSRSFVSEKLFF.